What follows are 22 T cell receptor beta chains derived from one specimen sequenced in a study of T cells after posttransplantation cyclophosphamide. The protocol was immunoSEQ multiplex PCR, while the TCRdb copy is restricted to in-frame clones and leaves out a portion. This sample has approximately 24,000 clones, each found more than once. Material: PBMCs. All receptors derive from a woman in her sixties or seventies in good health, CMV-negative, and a related stem cell transplant donor.

This clone occurred many times. This chain joins TRBV5-4 and TRBJ2-5, with TRBD2 identical over 9 bases. Germline V gene sequence: CDR1 SGHNT, CDR2 YYREEE (reference sequence). V shed 4 bases and J 1 base; nucleotides not matched to a gene: 11. There are 17 residues in the CDR3. The chain's CDR3 is CASSPGILAGVQETQYF. The CDR3 DNA is TGTGCCAGCAGCCCCGGTATCTTAGCGGGGGTCCAAGAGACCCAGTACTTC.

In this sample, this clone turned up many times. The rearrangement uses TRBV4-2 and TRBJ1-2; TRBD1 is a possible D gene (6 bases). Trimming took 0 bases from V and 5 from J, leaving 16 bases between them. CDR1 is LGHNA, CDR2 YNFKEQ, per germline. The CDR3 sequence is 16 residues long. The CDR3 protein is CASSQDEQAQGYGYTF. For the CDR3, the DNA is TGTGCCAGCAGCCAAGACGAGCAGGCTCAGGGGTATGGCTACACCTTC.

This clone was recorded many times. DNA for the CDR3: TGCAGCGTTGAAGATCGTAGGACAGGGATCGGTCGCACTGAAGCTTTCTTT. Translation gives CSVEDRRTGIGRTEAFF. The rearrangement links TRBV29-1 to TRBJ1-1; 8 bases are shared with TRBD1. Germline CDR1 SQVTM, CDR2 ANQGSEA. This CDR3 has 17 amino acids. V gave up 0 bases and J gave up 4 bases; unmatched junction bases: 13.

This clone was counted a few times. The V gene is TRBV7-2, the J gene TRBJ2-5, with TRBD2 identical over 8 bases. V gave up 1 base and J gave up 5 bases; unmatched junction bases: 12. The CDR3 loop spans 17 amino acids. The germline CDR1 and CDR2 sequences are SGHTA and FQGNSA. The CDR3 region is CASSLVLWVGRGETQYF. In nucleotides, the CDR3 is TGTGCCAGCAGCTTAGTATTATGGGTCGGGAGGGGTGAGACCCAGTACTTC.

In this sample, this clone turned up many times. The chain combines TRBV13 with TRBJ1-3, with TRBD1 as a possible D gene (5 bases). The CDR3 is 12 residues long. Per germline, CDR1 PRHDT and CDR2 FYEKMQ (reference sequence). Trimming pared 6 bases from V and 3 bases from J, leaving 6 bases between. CDR3: CASRGLGNTIYF. The CDR3 coding sequence is TGTGCCAGCAGGGGGCTTGGAAACACCATATATTTT.

In this sample, this clone turned up a few times. This chain uses TRBV7-2 with TRBJ2-5; TRBD1 matches 7 bases. Judging by the DNA end, TRBJ2-7 fits better; the J call may be wrong. The germline gives CDR1 SGHTA, CDR2 FQGNSA. The CDR3 runs to 14 residues. DNA for the CDR3: TGTGCCAGCAGCCCAGGACAGGTTGCCTACGAGCAGTACTTC. The encoded protein is CASSPGQVAYEQYF.

In this sample, this clone turned up many times. This sequence joins TRBV27 and TRBJ1-5; the D gene is possibly TRBD1 (6 bases). This CDR3 has 17 amino acids. V lost 5 bases to trimming and J lost 0 bases, with 17 bases between them. Germline CDR1 is MNHEY and CDR2 is SMNVEV (reference sequence). CDR3 in DNA: TGTGCCAGCAGTCCCGCTGCTGGGGGCTTTAGCAATCAGCCCCAGCATTTT. Translation: CASSPAAGGFSNQPQHF.

This clone was counted many times. This rearrangement joins TRBV9 to TRBJ2-2; the match to TRBD2 covers 10 bases. Germline lookup yields CDR1 SGDLS and CDR2 YYNGEE. The CDR3 is 18 amino acids. V gave up 0 bases and J gave up 3 bases; unmatched junction bases: 8. Written as DNA, the CDR3 is TGTGCCAGCAGCGTAGGGACTAGCGGACTGGGGGACACCGGGGAGCTGTTTTTT. Its translation: CASSVGTSGLGDTGELFF.

This clone was detected many times. Here the CDR3 reads CASSYSTGPSEKLFF. CDR3 DNA: TGTGCCAGCAGTTATTCGACAGGCCCTAGCGAAAAACTGTTTTTT. The chain couples TRBV6-5 to TRBJ1-4; weak D call: TRBD1 (6 bases). CDR1 MNHEY and CDR2 SVGAGI come from the germline V gene. CDR3 length equals 15 residues. Trimming pared 3 bases from V and 8 bases from J, leaving 16 bases between.

This clone appeared many times. The rearrangement uses TRBV19 and TRBJ2-3; weak D call: TRBD1 (6 bases). The CDR3 extends over 17 amino acids. Germline assignment: CDR1 LNHDA and CDR2 SQIVND (reference sequence). Trimming pared 5 bases from V and 1 base from J, leaving 19 bases between. The CDR3 spells CASSLLPGDFGTDTQYF. The CDR3 bases are TGTGCCAGTAGTCTCCTCCCAGGGGATTTCGGCACAGATACGCAGTATTTT.

This clone has ten or more counts. Additional DNA sequences in this sample encode the identical CDR3. The chain couples TRBV7-2 to TRBJ2-5; possible D gene TRBD1, 6 bases. The CDR3 is 14 amino acids. V lost 1 base to trimming and J lost 4 bases, with 10 bases between them. Germline-derived CDR1 and CDR2 are SGHTA and FQGNSA. DNA of the CDR3: TGTGCCAGCAGCTTAGGATTGGGGGCAGAGACCCAGTACTTC. Its translation is CASSLGLGAETQYF.

This clone was counted at least ten times. The chain combines TRBV7-2 with TRBJ2-3; D perhaps matches TRBD2 (5 bases). The CDR3 contains 15 residues. The germline V and J ends were trimmed by 2 bases and 0 bases, with 9 bases remaining between them. In germline, CDR1 is SGHTA, CDR2 FQGNSA. The CDR3: CASSLLAVSTDTQYF. CDR3 sequence (DNA): TGTGCCAGCAGCTTACTAGCCGTTAGCACAGATACGCAGTATTTT.

This clone was counted at least ten times. V is TRBV7-8 and J is TRBJ2-5; D perhaps matches TRBD2 (7 bases). Trimming pared 1 base from V and 13 bases from J, leaving 16 bases between. This CDR3 contains 13 residues. Germline V gene lookup returns CDR1 SGHVS and CDR2 FQNEAQ. The chain's CDR3 is CASSLGERGGLYF. The CDR3 region has the DNA TGTGCCAGCAGCTTAGGGGAACGCGGGGGCCTGTACTTC. Full variable domain (outside the CDR3, taken from reference TRBV7-8 and TRBJ2-5): GAGVSQSPRYKVAKRGQDVALRCDPISGHVSLFWYQQALGQGPEFLTYFQNEAQLDKSGLPSDRFFAERPEGSVSTLKIQRTQQEDSAVYLCASSLGERGGLYFGPGTRLLVL.

This clone has ten or more counts. The chain combines TRBV6-1 with TRBJ2-5, with D maybe TRBD2 (6 bases). Germline V CDR1 and CDR2: MNHNS, SASEGT. The V and J ends lost 5 bases and 1 base respectively, with 11 bases between them. CDR3 length: 14 residues. This CDR3 reads CASSSSGVQETQYF. The CDR3 region has the DNA TGTGCCAGCAGTTCATCGGGGGTCCAAGAGACCCAGTACTTC.

This clone appeared a few times. This rearrangement joins TRBV28 to TRBJ2-3; 11 nucleotides match TRBD2. The germline gives CDR1 MDHEN, CDR2 SYDVKM. Trimming cost V 8 bases and J 3 bases; bases outside gene matches: 13. The CDR3 runs 17 residues. The CDR3 DNA reads as TGTGCCAGCGTGTACGAACCTAGCGGGGGGCGAACAGATACGCAGTATTTT. Translating gives CASVYEPSGGRTDTQYF.

This clone has at least ten counts. CDR3 nucleotides: TGTGCCAGCAGCTCACAGCCAGGTACTGAAGCTTTCTTT. The encoded protein is CASSSQPGTEAFF. The rearrangement joins TRBV2 to TRBJ1-1; D is ambiguous. Germline V gene lookup returns CDR1 SNHLY and CDR2 FYNNEI. The V gene lost 6 bases and the J gene lost 5 bases, with 13 bases spanning the gap. The CDR3 consists of 13 residues.

This clone showed up many times. V usage is TRBV6-1 and J usage is TRBJ2-1; 8 nucleotides agree with TRBD2. The junction had 10 bases not matched to a gene; V was cut back by 8 bases and J by 7 bases. CDR3 length: 14 amino acids. Germline CDR1 reads MNHNS; CDR2 reads SASEGT. Here the CDR3 reads CASGQRESWNEQFF. The DNA for the CDR3 is TGTGCCAGCGGGCAGCGGGAGTCTTGGAATGAGCAGTTCTTC.

At least ten counts were recorded for this clone. This sequence joins TRBV7-9 and TRBJ2-1; 7 bases align to TRBD1. Per germline, CDR1 SEHNR and CDR2 FQNEAQ (reference sequence). The CDR3 is 14 residues long. After removal of 2 bases from V and 8 bases from J, the junction contained 6 bases not matched to a gene. This chain's CDR3 is CASSLTGAGDEQFF. The CDR3 bases are TGTGCCAGCAGCTTAACAGGGGCCGGGGATGAGCAGTTCTTC.

In its sample, this clone was seen many times. The chain uses TRBV30 and TRBJ1-4; TRBD1 matches 7 bases. Germline V gene lookup returns CDR1 GTSNPN and CDR2 SVGIG (reference sequence). CDR3 length: 16 residues. J was trimmed by 7 bases and V by 3 bases; bases with no gene match: 14. As DNA, the CDR3 is TGTGCCTGGAGCCTCGGGACAGCCGGTGGGGGTGAAAAACTGTTTTTT. The encoded protein is CAWSLGTAGGGEKLFF.

This clone was seen repeatedly, ten times or more. V and J are TRBV19 and TRBJ2-2; 10 bases are a match to TRBD2. The germline V gene has CDR1 LNHDA and CDR2 SQIVND (reference sequence). The CDR3 has 14 residues. The junction had 4 bases not matched to a gene; V was cut back by 3 bases and J by 9 bases. CDR3 in DNA: TGTGCCAGTAGTATTGGGACTAGCGCCAGGGAGCTGTTTTTT. Translating gives CASSIGTSARELFF.

This clone was observed at least ten times. The rearrangement links TRBV27 to TRBJ2-7, with a possible D match to TRBD1 (5 bases). Germline V lookup: CDR1 MNHEY, CDR2 SMNVEV (reference sequence). The CDR3 is 15 amino acids. Between the trimmed V and J ends, which lost 2 bases and 2 bases, there was a span of 13 bases. CDR3 protein: CASSLGAGSPYEQYF. The CDR3 region has the DNA TGTGCCAGCAGTTTAGGAGCAGGGTCCCCCTACGAGCAGTACTTC.

This clone was seen ten or more times. The rearrangement links TRBV7-2 to TRBJ2-5, with TRBD2 identical over 11 bases. The ends lost 11 bases at V and 4 bases at J; junction bases unmatched: 6. Germline V gene data show CDR1 as SGHTA and CDR2 as FQGNSA. This CDR3 region has 13 residues. CDR3 bases: TGTGCCTCTCGGCTAGCGGGGGGAGAGACCCAGTACTTC. This gives the protein CASRLAGGETQYF. Together with reference TRBV7-2 and TRBJ2-5, the CDR3 gives the full variable domain: GAGVSQSPSNKVTEKGKDVELRCDPISGHTALYWYRQSLGQGLEFLIYFQGNSAPDKSGLPSDRFSAERTGGSVSTLTIQRTQQEDSAVYLCASRLAGGETQYFGPGTRLLVL.